The following is a T cell receptor beta chain sequence with its context. Its antigen remains unidentified. This sample stems from a study of T cell repertoires in cytomegalovirus infection. The length of the CDR3 is 16 residues. Unmatched junction bases numbered 5, after V lost 3 bases and J lost 1 base. CDR1 is ENHRY and CDR2 is SYGVKD in the germline V gene. TCRdb itself ran the reads through MiXCR, one entry per CDR3 protein. The sample has approximately 73,000 distinct CDR3 sequences; about 40% are singletons. The chain is built from TRBV10-3 and TRBJ2-1, with 8 positions matching TRBD1. Specimen: CD8+ T cells from cultured PBMCs, collected from culture after CMV antigen stimulation. The receptor comes from a human donor in good health (CMV status not recorded). Some clones in this sample may be carry-over from other donors' samples. The DNA of the CDR3 is TGTGCCATCAGTGAAGGACAGGGAGGATCCTACAATGAGCAGTTCTTC. It codes for CAISEGQGGSYNEQFF.